This T cell receptor beta chain stems from a study of CD8 T cells in ankylosing spondylitis. Study observations and caveats: Some motif variants were previously reported in reactive arthritis synovial fluid and blood.

The CDR3 has 17 amino acids. The V gene's germline CDR1 is SGHRS and CDR2 YFSETQ. V lost 1 base and J 3 bases, leaving 18 bases between the germline ends. TCRdb reprocessed the 5' RACE reads via MiXCR and lists one record per CDR3 protein. The sample carries under 250,000 distinct CDR3 sequences, roughly a tenth recorded once. This clonotype was detected many times. The antigen is not known. The specimen was blood, either unsorted or a sorted T cell fraction (not recorded which). The V and J genes are TRBV5-1 and TRBJ2-3, with D possibly called TRBD1 or TRBD2 (5 bases each). The receptor comes from a male donor with ankylosing spondylitis or in good health (not recorded which). CDR3 residues: CASSLSSSGAGTDTQYF. The CDR3 DNA follows: TGCGCCAGCAGCTTGTCCTCTTCCGGGGCCGGGACAGATACGCAGTATTTT.